Below, 19 T cell receptor beta chains from the same sample are listed, as sequenced in a study of cytomegalovirus exposure and HLA in healthy donors. It was with 60 Vbeta and 13 Jbeta primers that the PCR ran. The assay was immunoSEQ multiplex PCR, and TCRdb's table has in-frame clones only and misses some. The sample lists approximately 90,000 clones, approximately 71% occurring once. Material: PBMCs. The source of these receptors is a man younger than 45 in good health and CMV-seronegative.

The chain is built from TRBV6-6 and TRBJ1-6, with 8 bases aligning to TRBD1. This CDR3 is built from 14 residues. The junction had 0 bases not matched to a gene; V was cut back by 0 bases and J by 8 bases. Per germline, CDR1 MNHNY and CDR2 SVGAGI (reference sequence). The DNA of the CDR3 is TGTGCCAGCAGTTACTCGACAGGGGATTCACCCCTCCACTTT. It codes for CASSYSTGDSPLHF.

The chain couples TRBV18 to TRBJ1-1; TRBD1 is a possible D gene (5 bases). V dropped 2 bases and J dropped 3 bases, with 7 bases sitting between them. The germline CDR1 and CDR2 sequences are KGHSH and LQKENI. CDR3 length: 13 residues. This chain's CDR3 is CASSPMTDTEAFF. Here the CDR3 DNA reads TGTGCCAGCTCACCAATGACAGACACTGAAGCTTTCTTT.

The CDR3 bases are TGTGCCAGCAGCCCTAGCGGGAAGGACCCGGAGCAGTACTTC. Encoded protein: CASSPSGKDPEQYF. This chain links TRBV7-9 with TRBJ2-7; 9 bases line up with TRBD2. Trimming at V came to 5 bases and at J to 7 bases, leaving 9 bases not matched to a gene. The CDR3 consists of 14 residues. Germline V gene sequence: CDR1 SEHNR, CDR2 FQNEAQ (reference sequence).

This clone was recorded once. The chain joins TRBV5-1 to TRBJ2-7; 16 bases are shared with TRBD2. This CDR3 spans 21 amino acids. The V gene's germline CDR1 is SGHRS and CDR2 YFSETQ. V dropped 2 bases and J dropped 0; count of bases not matched to a gene: 14. In DNA, the CDR3 is TGCGCCAGCAGCTTTTTAGCCGACGTGGGACTAGCGGGAGGGGGCTCCTACGAGCAGTACTTC. Translated: CASSFLADVGLAGGGSYEQYF.

The V and J genes are TRBV27 and TRBJ2-1, with D maybe TRBD2 (5 bases). CDR1 and CDR2 from the germline V gene are MNHEY and SMNVEV (reference sequence). CDR3 length equals 16 residues. V was clipped by 8 bases and J by 0 bases, with 17 bases between them. CDR3 sequence (DNA): TGTGCCAGCCACGGGTCCAGCGGACTCTCCTACAATGAGCAGTTCTTC. This gives the protein CASHGSSGLSYNEQFF.

V is TRBV20-1 and J is TRBJ1-1, with 8 bases lining up with TRBD1. Germline loops: CDR1 DFQATT, CDR2 SNEGSKA (reference sequence). V was pared by 6 bases and J by 10 bases, with 7 bases of the junction left unmatched. This CDR3 region has 11 residues. DNA for the CDR3: TGCAGTGCCAGGACAGGGAAAGGAGCTTTCTTT. Protein product: CSARTGKGAFF.

This clone was counted between two and nine times. The chain recombines TRBV28 with TRBJ1-2, with D unresolved. This CDR3 has 11 residues. CDR1 MDHEN and CDR2 SYDVKM come from the germline V gene. Trimming removed 6 bases from V and 0 bases from J, with 2 bases in between. For the CDR3, the DNA is TGTGCCAGCAGCACTAACTATGGCTACACCTTC. The encoded protein is CASSTNYGYTF.

The chain carries TRBV5-1 and TRBJ2-1; D remains ambiguous. V was trimmed by 0 bases and J by 5 bases, leaving 9 bases between them. The CDR3 spans 14 residues. Per germline, CDR1 SGHRS and CDR2 YFSETQ. The CDR3 DNA reads TGCGCCAGCAGCTTGGCCTTCTCAGACAATGAGCAGTTCTTC. Protein sequence: CASSLAFSDNEQFF.

This chain joins TRBV6-4 and TRBJ1-2; 7 bases match TRBD1. Germline CDR1 and CDR2: MRHNA and SNTAGT. CDR3 length: 15 residues. J gave up 0 bases and V 6 bases, and 7 bases lay outside the gene matches. DNA of the CDR3: TGTGCCAGCAGACAACAGGGGTCCGCTAACTATGGCTACACCTTC. This sequence encodes CASRQQGSANYGYTF.

V and J are TRBV19 and TRBJ2-7; 9 nucleotides match TRBD1. The CDR3 is made up of 15 amino acids. From germline, CDR1 is LNHDA and CDR2 SQIVND (reference sequence). After removal of 5 bases from V and 4 bases from J, the junction contained 9 bases not matched to a gene. As DNA, the CDR3 is TGTGCCAGTAGTGACTCCGGGACAGGGCTGTACGAGCAGTACTTC. Translated: CASSDSGTGLYEQYF.

This chain uses TRBV2 with TRBJ1-1, with unresolved D. Germline loops: CDR1 SNHLY, CDR2 FYNNEI. V lost 8 bases, J lost 0 bases, and 13 bases lay in between. This CDR3 has 14 amino acids. This CDR3 is CASGFEGLNTEAFF. CDR3 DNA sequence: TGTGCCAGCGGCTTTGAGGGTTTGAACACTGAAGCTTTCTTT. Based on the CDR3 plus reference TRBV2 and TRBJ1-1, the full variable domain is EPEVTQTPSHQVTQMGQEVILRCVPISNHLYFYWYRQILGQKVEFLVSFYNNEISEKSEIFDDQFSVERPDGSNFTLKIRSTKLEDSAMYFCASGFEGLNTEAFFGQGTRLTVV.

V usage is TRBV9 and J usage is TRBJ2-5, with 11 bases that match TRBD2. The germline V gene has CDR1 SGDLS and CDR2 YYNGEE. CDR3 size: 14 residues. V dropped 5 bases and J dropped 3; count of bases not matched to a gene: 3. This CDR3 reads CASSKTSGEETQYF. CDR3 nucleotide sequence: TGTGCCAGCAGTAAGACTAGCGGGGAAGAGACCCAGTACTTC.

The chain has TRBV7-2 and TRBJ2-7; TRBD1 matches at 9 bases. V was clipped by 2 bases and J by 7 bases; unmatched bases: 6. There are 14 residues in the CDR3. Germline CDR1 SGHTA, CDR2 FQGNSA. DNA of the CDR3: TGTGCCAGCAGCTTAACAGGGGGCTTTTGGGAGCAGTACTTC. As protein: CASSLTGGFWEQYF.

This sequence joins TRBV6-5 and TRBJ2-3; 9 nucleotides match TRBD2. V was clipped by 6 bases and J by 4 bases; unmatched bases: 8. CDR1 and CDR2 from the germline V gene are MNHEY and SVGAGI. The CDR3 is 15 amino acids. CDR3 sequence (DNA): TGTGCCAGCAGAGGGACTAGCTCTACCGCAGATACGCAGTATTTT. Protein: CASRGTSSTADTQYF.

V and J are TRBV27 and TRBJ2-3; tentatively, D is TRBD2 (6 bases). The germline V and J ends were trimmed by 4 bases and 4 bases, with 9 bases remaining between them. CDR1 and CDR2 from the germline V gene are MNHEY and SMNVEV (reference sequence). The CDR3 consists of 13 residues. CDR3 in amino acids: CASSSWGADTQYF. CDR3 nucleotide sequence: TGTGCCAGCAGTTCGTGGGGGGCAGATACGCAGTATTTT.

The chain joins TRBV11-2 to TRBJ1-2; the D gene is possibly TRBD1 (5 bases). Germline loops: CDR1 SGHAT, CDR2 FQNNGV. This CDR3 comprises 15 residues. V lost 0 bases and J 4 bases, leaving 12 bases between the germline ends. In DNA form, the CDR3 reads TGTGCCAGCAGCTTAGAACCGACAGCGACCTATGGCTACACCTTC. As protein: CASSLEPTATYGYTF.

This clone has a handful of counts. V and J are TRBV5-1 and TRBJ2-1, with 11 bases fitting TRBD1. The CDR3 has 16 residues. CDR1 is SGHRS, CDR2 YFSETQ, per germline. Trimming at V came to 5 bases and at J to 4 bases, leaving 8 bases not matched to a gene. The CDR3, as DNA: TGCGCCAGCAGTTTAACCGGGACAGGGGGTTACAATGAGCAGTTCTTC. Protein: CASSLTGTGGYNEQFF.

The chain links TRBV30 to TRBJ1-4, with 10 bases lining up with TRBD1. The CDR3 is 18 amino acids. Germline trimming cut 2 bases from V and 10 bases from J; bases unmatched to any gene: 19. Germline V gives CDR1 GTSNPN, CDR2 SVGIG (reference sequence). DNA for the CDR3: TGTGCCTGGAGTTATAGGGGACAGGGGCTAAGGGTCTTTGGAAAACTGTTTTTT. This translates into CAWSYRGQGLRVFGKLFF.

The V gene is TRBV7-8, the J gene TRBJ2-1, with 9 nucleotides matching TRBD1. V dropped 6 bases and J dropped 9; count of bases not matched to a gene: 6. This CDR3 spans 13 amino acids. CDR1 SGHVS and CDR2 FQNEAQ come from the germline V gene. The CDR3, as DNA: TGTGCCAGCAGTCCGGACAGGGGATTTGAGCAGTTCTTC. This gives the protein CASSPDRGFEQFF.